The entry that follows covers one T cell receptor beta chain sequence. The antigen remains undetermined. The authors ran a second PCR of about 6 to 11 cycles using a sample-barcoded 5' primer and a J-beta primer mix. MiXCR was run by TCRdb on the 5' RACE reads, yielding one entry per CDR3 protein. This sample yields around 1.5 million distinct CDR3 sequences, of which 45% to 70% are seen a single time; about 6.7% belongs to the top ten. This record belongs to a study of blood T cells in healthy people across ages. Study overall: T cells yielded about one barcoded beta molecule per two cells through template switching.

CDR3 length: 12 residues. V lost 5 bases to trimming and J lost 4 bases, with 11 bases between them. CDR1 DFQATT and CDR2 SNEGSKA come from the germline V gene (reference sequence). Overall study findings and caveats: CMV status of donors was not determined, possibly confounding expanded clonotype changes. Age advanced and TCR beta diversity per million T cells fell, roughly linearly.

Donation came from healthy Caucasian individuals in Russia who were aged 6 to 90. The chain joins TRBV20-1 to TRBJ1-2; D might be TRBD1 (6 bases). The sequenced sample consisted of blood. The sequence was obtained from a man between 18 and 35 years old in good health. The CDR3 DNA sequence: TGCAGTGCTGTACAGGGTACCTATGGCTACACCTTC. It codes for CSAVQGTYGYTF.